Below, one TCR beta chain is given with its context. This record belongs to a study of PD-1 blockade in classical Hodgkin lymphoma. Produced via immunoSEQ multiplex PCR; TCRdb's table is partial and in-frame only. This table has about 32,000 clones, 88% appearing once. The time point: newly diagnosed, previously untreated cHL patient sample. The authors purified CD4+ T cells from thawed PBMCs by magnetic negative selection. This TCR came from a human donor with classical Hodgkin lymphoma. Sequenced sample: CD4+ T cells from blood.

CDR3 residues: CASSPNWGYTF. CDR3 sequence (DNA): TGTGCCAGCAGTCCCAACTGGGGCTACACCTTC. V gene TRBV2 combines with J gene TRBJ1-2; the D is unclear. CDR3 size: 11 residues. Germline CDR1 SNHLY, CDR2 FYNNEI. V was shortened by 5 bases and J by 8 bases, with 9 bases between the two germline ends.